Listed below are T cell receptor beta chains from one sample, sequenced in a study of identifying expanded T cells in peripheral blood. Libraries were prepared by immunoSEQ multiplex PCR; TCRdb keeps only in-frame clonotypes and omits some of them. Among some 76,000 clones listed, 90% were seen once. Sequencing was performed on blood. The source of these receptors is a person aged 18 to 69 in good health. The conserved cysteine and the conserved F or W are not part of the CDR3 here. The D gene is left open where the match is weak.

CDR3 | V | D | J
ASSWAGSNEQF | TRBV5-1 | . | TRBJ2-1
ASSASGGSRPQH | TRBV28 | . | TRBJ1-5
ASSVQEDTEAF | TRBV18 | . | TRBJ1-1
ASNEWGELQPQH | TRBV2 | . | TRBJ1-5
ASSYSMGADTEAF | TRBV6-6 | . | TRBJ1-1
ASSVGGTNSPLH | TRBV9 | . | TRBJ1-6
ASSLPTLSGNTIY | TRBV28 | . | TRBJ1-3
AISVLDRPTGEQY | TRBV10-3 | . | TRBJ2-7
SVRTGGTEAF | TRBV29-1 | TRBD1 | TRBJ1-1
ASSRMGGTGMETQY | TRBV5-4 | TRBD2 | TRBJ2-5
ASTPSGTQGNTGELF | TRBV19 | . | TRBJ2-2
ASSLRGFRDTEAF | TRBV5-4 | . | TRBJ1-1
ACSSGNTIY | TRBV30 | . | TRBJ1-3
ASSESGRAHEQF | TRBV6-1 | TRBD2 | TRBJ2-1
ASSQERGYTEAF | TRBV4-3 | . | TRBJ1-1
ASSYGFTYEQY | TRBV7-8 | . | TRBJ2-7
ASSPLDRYTEAF | TRBV9 | . | TRBJ1-1
ASSQEHRGLNEKLF | TRBV4-3 | TRBD1 | TRBJ1-4
ASSFSKETQY | TRBV7-2 | . | TRBJ2-5
ASSSQIRSSYNEQF | TRBV7-6 | . | TRBJ2-1
ATPNQPQH | TRBV9 | . | TRBJ1-5
ASSSTGGSTGPY | TRBV7-2 | . | TRBJ2-3
ASSGFAGGGSTDTQY | TRBV25-1 | TRBD2 | TRBJ2-3
ASTSPGLAPDNEQF | TRBV28 | TRBD2 | TRBJ2-1
ASSSQVAGGEKLF | TRBV4-3 | TRBD1 | TRBJ1-4
ASSEGFGETQY | TRBV2 | . | TRBJ2-5
ASSFRTTGKNYGYT | TRBV27 | TRBD1 | TRBJ1-2